This T cell receptor (beta chain) was recovered during a study of T cells after yellow fever vaccination. Study-wide results and caveats: Post-booster repertoires again held most primary-vaccination clones (about 96% CD4, roughly 88% CD8). Contaminating bulk clonotypes could be abundant in FACS-sorted repertoires. Weaker in magnitude, the secondary response showed a faster peak on day 5 versus 15.

TCRdb ran MiXCR on the 5' RACE reads and lists one entry per CDR3 protein. The sample has approximately 510,000 distinct CDR3 sequences; 21% are singletons. A remark on this clonotype: Its cognate antigen is unknown.

The sequencing here drew on PBMCs, taken 21 days after the first yellow fever vaccination. The TCR originated in a man between 18 and 29 years old who received the YFV17D yellow fever vaccine.

The CDR3 DNA reads as TGCAGCGTTGAAGATCTGAAGTCGGGGATCCAGCATTTT. It yields the protein CSVEDLKSGIQHF. This chain connects TRBV29-1 to TRBJ1-5; no clear D. The V and J ends lost 0 bases and 12 bases respectively, with 15 bases between them. The CDR3 spans 13 residues. Germline CDR1 reads SQVTM; CDR2 reads ANQGSEA.